Below, 16 T cell receptor beta chains from the same sample are listed, as sequenced in a study of cytomegalovirus exposure and HLA in healthy donors. PCR involved 60 Vbeta and 13 Jbeta primers. TCRdb keeps only in-frame clones here, not all; method: immunoSEQ multiplex PCR. The repertoire holds tens of thousands of clones, with 86% as singletons. Sequencing used PBMCs. The receptors were gathered from a man in his thirties or forties in good health and CMV-seropositive.

This clone was seen once. The chain combines TRBV4-1 with TRBJ2-2; TRBD2 might be the D (6 bases). The ends were cut back, 1 base at V and 6 bases at J, with 12 bases in the middle. This CDR3 region has 15 residues. CDR1 and CDR2 from the germline V gene are MGHRA and YSYEKL. The CDR3 protein is CASSQGPGGAGELFF. The CDR3, as DNA: TGCGCCAGCAGCCAAGGTCCTGGAGGGGCCGGGGAGCTGTTTTTT.

The chain links TRBV10-3 to TRBJ1-5; 10 bases are a match to TRBD1. CDR3 size: 16 residues. Germline assignment: CDR1 ENHRY and CDR2 SYGVKD. Trimming cost V 4 bases and J 0 bases; bases outside gene matches: 3. CDR3 residues: CAISGQGANSNQPQHF. In nucleotides, the CDR3 is TGTGCCATCAGTGGACAGGGGGCGAATAGCAATCAGCCCCAGCATTTT.

The V and J genes are TRBV5-1 and TRBJ1-1; 12 positions agree with TRBD1. Germline CDR1 reads SGHRS; CDR2 reads YFSETQ. The CDR3 runs 17 residues. V lost 2 bases, J lost 3 bases, and 8 bases stayed unmatched. Here the CDR3 reads CASSLLGTGGGDTEAFF. Written as DNA, the CDR3 is TGCGCCAGCAGCTTACTCGGGACAGGGGGCGGGGACACTGAAGCTTTCTTT.

The chain couples TRBV27 to TRBJ2-3, with D maybe TRBD2 (6 bases). The CDR3 extends over 13 amino acids. Trimming shortened V by 8 bases and J by 0 bases, and 9 bases separated the two germline ends. The germline CDR1 and CDR2 sequences are MNHEY and SMNVEV (reference sequence). This CDR3 reads CASGRDSTDTQYF. The CDR3 DNA is TGTGCCAGCGGGCGGGATAGCACAGATACGCAGTATTTT.

The rearrangement links TRBV5-1 to TRBJ2-1; D is possibly TRBD1 (5 bases). Germline V lookup: CDR1 SGHRS, CDR2 YFSETQ. The CDR3 totals 17 residues. V lost 1 base and J lost 0, with 14 bases in between. The CDR3 bases are TGCGCCAGCAGCTTGAGGGCTGACAGCTACTCCTACAATGAGCAGTTCTTC. This sequence encodes CASSLRADSYSYNEQFF. Full variable domain (outside the CDR3, taken from reference TRBV5-1 and TRBJ2-1): KAGVTQTPRYLIKTRGQQVTLSCSPISGHRSVSWYQQTPGQGLQFLFEYFSETQRNKGNFPGRFSGRQFSNSRSEMNVSTLELGDSALYLCASSLRADSYSYNEQFFGPGTRLTVL.

The chain carries TRBV6-5 and TRBJ2-2; no definite D call. The CDR3 has 15 amino acids. Germline V gives CDR1 MNHEY, CDR2 SVGAGI. V lost 5 bases and J lost 6, with 16 bases in between. The CDR3 loop is CASSKQVSGPGELFF. In DNA form, the CDR3 reads TGTGCCAGCAGTAAACAAGTGTCTGGGCCCGGGGAGCTGTTTTTT.

The J gene is TRBJ1-4, the V gene TRBV18, with TRBD1 identical over 9 bases. There are 14 residues in the CDR3. Trimming removed 6 bases from V and 8 bases from J; junction bases left unmatched: 7. Germline CDR1 is KGHSH and CDR2 is LQKENI. The CDR3 DNA sequence: TGTGCCAGCTCGGCGGGACAGGGCGGGGAAAAACTGTTTTTT. Translating it yields CASSAGQGGEKLFF.

This clone was picked up one time. The gene calls are TRBV5-6 and TRBJ2-1, with 7 bases matching TRBD1. In germline, CDR1 is SGHDT, CDR2 YYEEEE. Trimming took 2 bases from V and 0 from J; bases not matched to a gene: 5. CDR3 length: 16 residues. The CDR3 is CASSFLQGSSYNEQFF. CDR3 sequence (DNA): TGTGCCAGCAGCTTTTTACAGGGGAGCTCCTACAATGAGCAGTTCTTC.

The rearrangement links TRBV28 to TRBJ2-7; D perhaps matches TRBD1 (6 bases). The germline V and J ends were trimmed by 4 bases and 3 bases, with 19 bases remaining between them. The CDR3 covers 16 residues. Looked up from germline, CDR1 is MDHEN and CDR2 is SYDVKM. CDR3 sequence (DNA): TGTGCCAGCAGTTCCTCAGGGGCCGATCAATACTACGAGCAGTACTTC. Amino acid sequence: CASSSSGADQYYEQYF.

V gene TRBV29-1 combines with J gene TRBJ2-3; 10 bases align to TRBD1. Trimming took 1 base from V and 5 from J; bases not matched to a gene: 3. The germline V gene encodes CDR1 SQVTM and CDR2 ANQGSEA. CDR3 length: 14 residues. The CDR3 region has the DNA TGCAGCGTTGAAGCAGGACAGGGGGAAGATACGCAGTATTTT. Protein product: CSVEAGQGEDTQYF.

The chain links TRBV5-6 to TRBJ1-4; D is ambiguous. Deletions cut 4 bases from V and 7 bases from J, with 23 bases between. The CDR3 is 17 amino acids. Germline V gives CDR1 SGHDT, CDR2 YYEEEE. In DNA form, the CDR3 reads TGTGCCAGCAGCCACAAGACTCCAGGCGTCGAGGGTGAAAAACTGTTTTTT. Translation: CASSHKTPGVEGEKLFF.

V is TRBV5-1 and J is TRBJ2-1, with D possibly matching TRBD1 (5 bases). The CDR3 is 15 amino acids. Germline V gene lookup returns CDR1 SGHRS and CDR2 YFSETQ. V lost 6 bases, J lost 9 bases, and 22 bases lay in between. In DNA, the CDR3 is TGCGCCAGCACCCTAGACGCAGGGCTCCCCGGTGAGCAGTTCTTC. Protein product: CASTLDAGLPGEQFF.

The chain employs TRBV5-1 and TRBJ2-5; 7 nucleotides match TRBD1. The CDR3 has 15 residues. V was pared by 4 bases and J by 1 base, with 7 bases of the junction left unmatched. Germline assignment: CDR1 SGHRS and CDR2 YFSETQ. The DNA of the CDR3 is TGCGCCAGCAGCGAGTCCGGGACAGCCCAAGAGACCCAGTACTTC. Its translation: CASSESGTAQETQYF.

This clone was seen a single time. This chain links TRBV18 with TRBJ2-6; perhaps TRBD1 as D (6 bases). Germline V gives CDR1 KGHSH, CDR2 LQKENI. This CDR3 has 20 residues. V lost 3 bases and J 0 bases, leaving 21 bases between the germline ends. The CDR3 nucleotides read TGTGCCAGCTCACCTCAAGAATCCGGGACAATAGTCTCTGGGGCCAACGTCCTGACTTTC. Translated, it gives CASSPQESGTIVSGANVLTF.

About this clone: Other nucleotide sequences from this sample produce the same CDR3. This chain connects TRBV6-5 to TRBJ2-7; 10 positions match TRBD2. This CDR3 region has 15 residues. Germline loops: CDR1 MNHEY, CDR2 SVGAGI. The V and J ends lost 1 base and 2 bases, in that order; junction bases with no gene match: 2. The CDR3 DNA sequence: TGTGCCAGCAGTTACTGGCTAGCGGGAGCCTACGAGCAGTACTTC. Its translation: CASSYWLAGAYEQYF.

This clone is a singleton in its sample. The chain employs TRBV29-1 and TRBJ2-7; 8 nucleotides line up with TRBD2. V lost 6 bases, J lost 5 bases, and 9 bases stayed unmatched. The CDR3 spans 13 residues. Germline V gene lookup returns CDR1 SQVTM and CDR2 ANQGSEA. In nucleotides, the CDR3 is TGCAGCGTGAGGGGACTAGTATCCCACGAGCAGTACTTC. The encoded protein is CSVRGLVSHEQYF.